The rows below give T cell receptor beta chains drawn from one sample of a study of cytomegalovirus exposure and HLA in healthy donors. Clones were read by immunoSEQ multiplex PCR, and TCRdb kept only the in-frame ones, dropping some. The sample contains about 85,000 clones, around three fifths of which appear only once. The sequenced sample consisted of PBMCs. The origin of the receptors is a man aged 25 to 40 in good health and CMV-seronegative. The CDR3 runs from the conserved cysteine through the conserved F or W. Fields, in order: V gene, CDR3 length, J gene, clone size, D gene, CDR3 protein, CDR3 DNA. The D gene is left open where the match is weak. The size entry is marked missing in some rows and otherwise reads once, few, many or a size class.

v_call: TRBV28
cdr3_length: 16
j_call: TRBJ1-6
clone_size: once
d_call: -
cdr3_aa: CASSSPGHPQGSPLHF
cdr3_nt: TGTGCCAGCAGTTCCCCCGGACACCCACAGGGTTCACCCCTCCACTTT

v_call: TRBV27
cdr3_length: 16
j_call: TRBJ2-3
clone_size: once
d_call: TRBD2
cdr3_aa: CASSSLTSGLTDTQYF
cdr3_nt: TGTGCCAGCAGTTCCCTGACTAGCGGGCTCACAGATACGCAGTATTTT

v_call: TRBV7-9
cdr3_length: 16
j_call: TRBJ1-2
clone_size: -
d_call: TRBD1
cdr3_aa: CSSSLGGTGANYGYTF
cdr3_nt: TGTTCCAGCAGCTTAGGAGGGACAGGAGCTAACTATGGCTACACCTTC

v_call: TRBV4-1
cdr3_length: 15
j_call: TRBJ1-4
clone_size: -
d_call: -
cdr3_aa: CASSPGRATNEKLFF
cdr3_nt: TGCGCCAGCAGCCCCGGCAGGGCAACTAATGAAAAACTGTTTTTT

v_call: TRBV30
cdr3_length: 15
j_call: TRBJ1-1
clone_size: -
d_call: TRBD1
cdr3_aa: CAWSLEDRLNTEAFF
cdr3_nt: TGTGCCTGGAGTCTCGAGGACAGGTTGAACACTGAAGCTTTCTTT

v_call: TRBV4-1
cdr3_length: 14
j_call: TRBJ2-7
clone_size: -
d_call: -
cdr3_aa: CASSHPTVRNEQYF
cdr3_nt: TGCGCCAGCAGCCATCCGACAGTCAGGAACGAGCAGTACTTC

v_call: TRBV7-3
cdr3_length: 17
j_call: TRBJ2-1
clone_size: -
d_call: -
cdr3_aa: CASSLTLRRVPYNEQFF
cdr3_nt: TGTGCCAGCAGCTTAACGTTGCGGAGGGTCCCCTACAATGAGCAGTTCTTC

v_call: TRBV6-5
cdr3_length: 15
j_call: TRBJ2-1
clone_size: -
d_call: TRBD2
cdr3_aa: CASRIERGVYNEQFF
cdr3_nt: TGTGCCAGCAGGATTGAGCGGGGGGTCTACAATGAGCAGTTCTTC

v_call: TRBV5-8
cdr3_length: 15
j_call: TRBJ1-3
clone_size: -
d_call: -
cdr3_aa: CASSLRGSGGNTIYF
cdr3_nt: TGTGCCAGCAGCTTGCGAGGGAGCGGTGGAAACACCATATATTTT

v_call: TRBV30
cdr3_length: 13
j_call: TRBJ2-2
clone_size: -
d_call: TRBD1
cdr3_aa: CAWGTGLGGELFF
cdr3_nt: TGTGCCTGGGGGACAGGGCTGGGGGGGGAGCTGTTTTTT

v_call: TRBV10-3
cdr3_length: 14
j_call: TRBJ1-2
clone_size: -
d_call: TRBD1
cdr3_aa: CAISEPTGGIGYTF
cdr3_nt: TGTGCCATCAGTGAGCCGACAGGGGGGATTGGCTACACCTTC

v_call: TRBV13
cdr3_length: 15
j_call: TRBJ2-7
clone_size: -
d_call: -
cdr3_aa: CASSLEDGGIYEQYF
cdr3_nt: TGTGCCAGCAGCTTAGAGGACGGCGGGATCTACGAGCAGTACTTC

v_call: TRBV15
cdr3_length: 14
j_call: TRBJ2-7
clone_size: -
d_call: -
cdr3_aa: CATSGLRGPYEQYF
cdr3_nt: TGTGCCACCAGCGGCCTCAGGGGCCCCTACGAGCAGTACTTC

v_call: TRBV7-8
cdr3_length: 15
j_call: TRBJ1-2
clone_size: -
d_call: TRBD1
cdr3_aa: CASSLERQGAQGYTF
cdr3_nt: TGTGCCAGCAGCTTAGAAAGGCAGGGGGCGCAGGGCTACACCTTC

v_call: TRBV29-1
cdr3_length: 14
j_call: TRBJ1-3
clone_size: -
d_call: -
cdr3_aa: CSVPDSLSGNTIYF
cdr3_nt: TGCAGCGTTCCGGACAGCCTCTCTGGAAACACCATATATTTT

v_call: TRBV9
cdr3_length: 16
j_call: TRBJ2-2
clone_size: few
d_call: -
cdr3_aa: CASSAVLGVSTGELFF
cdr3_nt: TGTGCCAGCAGCGCCGTTCTAGGGGTGAGCACCGGGGAGCTGTTTTTT

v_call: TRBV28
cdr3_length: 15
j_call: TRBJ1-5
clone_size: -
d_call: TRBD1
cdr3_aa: CASSLTGLLYQPQHF
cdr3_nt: TGTGCCAGCAGTTTGACAGGGCTGCTTTATCAGCCCCAGCATTTT

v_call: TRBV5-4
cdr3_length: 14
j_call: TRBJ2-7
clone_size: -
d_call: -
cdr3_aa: CASSGPLGGYEQYF
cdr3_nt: TGTGCCAGCAGCGGACCGTTGGGGGGCTACGAGCAGTACTTC

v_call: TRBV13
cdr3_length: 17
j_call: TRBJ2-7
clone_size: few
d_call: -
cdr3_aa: CASSLSRGGPSTYEQYF
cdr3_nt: TGTGCCAGCAGCTTATCGCGAGGGGGTCCCTCTACCTACGAGCAGTACTTC

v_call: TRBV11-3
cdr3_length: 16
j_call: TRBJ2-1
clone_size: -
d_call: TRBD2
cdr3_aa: CASSLGGGRAYNEQFF
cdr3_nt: TGTGCCAGCAGCTTAGGTGGGGGGAGGGCCTACAATGAGCAGTTCTTC

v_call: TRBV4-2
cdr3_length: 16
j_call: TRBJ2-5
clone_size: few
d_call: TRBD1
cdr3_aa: CASSQVSTGGRETQYF
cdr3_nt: TGTGCCAGCAGTCAAGTATCAACAGGGGGTCGAGAGACCCAGTACTTC

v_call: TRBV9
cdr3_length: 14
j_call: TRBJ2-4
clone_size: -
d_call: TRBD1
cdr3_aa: CASSLSTGLNIQYF
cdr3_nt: TGTGCCAGCAGCTTATCGACAGGGTTAAACATTCAGTACTTC

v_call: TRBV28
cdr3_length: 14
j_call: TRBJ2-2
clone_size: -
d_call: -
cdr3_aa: CASSSLKGAGELFF
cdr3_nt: TGTGCCAGCAGTTCCCTTAAGGGGGCCGGGGAGCTGTTTTTT

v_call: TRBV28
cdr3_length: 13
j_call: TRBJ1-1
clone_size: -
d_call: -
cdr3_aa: CASSPSGVTEAFF
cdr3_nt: TGTGCCAGCAGCCCATCCGGAGTCACTGAAGCTTTCTTT

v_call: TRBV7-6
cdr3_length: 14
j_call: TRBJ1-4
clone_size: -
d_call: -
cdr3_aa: CASSLDPGREKLFF
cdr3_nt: TGTGCCAGCAGCTTAGACCCAGGGAGGGAAAAACTGTTTTTT

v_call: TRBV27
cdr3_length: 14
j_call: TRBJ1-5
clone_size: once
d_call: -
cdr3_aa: CASSPQGLDQPQHF
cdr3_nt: TGTGCCAGCAGTCCCCAGGGTCTAGATCAGCCCCAGCATTTT

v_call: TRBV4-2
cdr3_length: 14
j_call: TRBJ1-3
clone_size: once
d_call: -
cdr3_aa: CASSQGGLGNTIYF
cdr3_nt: TGTGCCAGCAGCCAAGGCGGCCTTGGAAACACCATATATTTT

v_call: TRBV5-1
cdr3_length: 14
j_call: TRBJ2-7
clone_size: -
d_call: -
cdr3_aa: CASSAETSTGEQYF
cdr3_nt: TGCGCCAGCAGCGCCGAGACTAGTACTGGTGAGCAGTACTTC

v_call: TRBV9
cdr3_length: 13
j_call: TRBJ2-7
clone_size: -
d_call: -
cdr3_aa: CASSVGGLNEQYF
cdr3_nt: TGTGCCAGCAGCGTAGGAGGACTAAACGAGCAGTACTTC

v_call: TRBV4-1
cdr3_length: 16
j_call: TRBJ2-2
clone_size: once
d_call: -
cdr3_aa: CASSQSWAPNTGELFF
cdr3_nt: TGCGCCAGCAGCCAGTCGTGGGCCCCGAACACCGGGGAGCTGTTTTTT

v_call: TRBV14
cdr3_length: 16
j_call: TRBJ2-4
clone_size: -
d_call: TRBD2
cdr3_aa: CASSRRLAGAQNIQYF
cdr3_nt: TGTGCCAGCAGCCGCCGGTTAGCGGGAGCCCAAAACATTCAGTACTTC

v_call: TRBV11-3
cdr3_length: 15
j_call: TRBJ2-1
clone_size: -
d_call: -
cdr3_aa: CASSPDSLVRNEQFF
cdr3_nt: TGTGCCAGCAGCCCCGACAGTCTTGTTCGGAATGAACAGTTCTTC

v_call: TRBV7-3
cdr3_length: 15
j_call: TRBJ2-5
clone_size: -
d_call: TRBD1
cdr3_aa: CASSRKTGIGETQYF
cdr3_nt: TGTGCCAGCAGCCGAAAGACAGGGATCGGGGAGACCCAGTACTTC

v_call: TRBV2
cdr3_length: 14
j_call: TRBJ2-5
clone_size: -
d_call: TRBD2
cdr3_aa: CASNLGGGLETQYF
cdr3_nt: TGTGCCAGCAATTTGGGCGGGGGGCTAGAGACCCAGTACTTC

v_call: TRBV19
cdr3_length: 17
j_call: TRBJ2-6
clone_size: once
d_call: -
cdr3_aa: CASSPRRRPSGANVLTF
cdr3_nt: TGTGCCAGTAGTCCCCGTCGGCGGCCCTCTGGGGCCAACGTCCTGACTTTC

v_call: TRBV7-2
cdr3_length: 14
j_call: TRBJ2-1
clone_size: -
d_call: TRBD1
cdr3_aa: CASSSSGQHNEQFF
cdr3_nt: TGTGCCAGCAGCTCCTCGGGACAGCACAATGAGCAGTTCTTC

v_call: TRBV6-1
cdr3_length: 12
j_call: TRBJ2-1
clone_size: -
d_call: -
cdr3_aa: CASRGGYNEQFF
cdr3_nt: TGTGCCAGCCGAGGAGGGTACAATGAGCAGTTCTTC

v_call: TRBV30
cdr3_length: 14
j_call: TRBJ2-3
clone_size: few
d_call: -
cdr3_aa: CAWSVTGNTDTQYF
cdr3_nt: TGTGCCTGGAGTGTTACAGGGAACACAGATACGCAGTATTTT

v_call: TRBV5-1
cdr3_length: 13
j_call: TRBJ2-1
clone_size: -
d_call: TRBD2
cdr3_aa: CASSLAGVNEQFF
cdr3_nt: TGCGCCAGCAGTCTAGCGGGAGTCAATGAGCAGTTCTTC

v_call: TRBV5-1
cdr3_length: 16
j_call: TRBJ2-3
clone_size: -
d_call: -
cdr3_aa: CASSLGWGRGTDTQYF
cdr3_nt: TGCGCCAGCAGCTTGGGTTGGGGGCGAGGTACAGATACGCAGTATTTT

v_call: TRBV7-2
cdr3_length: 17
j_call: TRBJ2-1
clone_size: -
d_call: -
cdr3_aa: CASSLVTMRGPGDEQFF
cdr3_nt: TGTGCCAGCAGCTTAGTTACAATGCGGGGGCCGGGTGATGAGCAGTTCTTC

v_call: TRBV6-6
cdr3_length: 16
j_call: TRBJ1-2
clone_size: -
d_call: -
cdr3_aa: CASSYVRSGTNYGYTF
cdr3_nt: TGTGCCAGCAGTTACGTGAGATCAGGAACTAACTATGGCTACACCTTC

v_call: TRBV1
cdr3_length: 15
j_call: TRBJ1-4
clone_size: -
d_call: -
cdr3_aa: CTSSQVGGFNEKLFF
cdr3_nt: TGCACCAGCAGCCAAGTTGGAGGGTTTAATGAAAAACTGTTTTTT

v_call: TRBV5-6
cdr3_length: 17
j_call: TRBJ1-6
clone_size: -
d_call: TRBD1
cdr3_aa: CASSLMVGQGYNSPLHF
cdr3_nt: TGTGCCAGCAGCCTTATGGTGGGACAGGGGTACAATTCACCCCTCCACTTT

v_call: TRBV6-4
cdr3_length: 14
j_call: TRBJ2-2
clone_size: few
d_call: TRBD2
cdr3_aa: CASSSGGATGELFF
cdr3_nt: TGTGCCAGCAGTAGCGGGGGGGCCACCGGGGAGCTGTTTTTT

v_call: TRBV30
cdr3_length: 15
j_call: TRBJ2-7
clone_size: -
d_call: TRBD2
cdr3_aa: CAWTGLAGVTYEQYF
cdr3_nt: TGTGCCTGGACGGGGTTGGCGGGAGTGACATACGAGCAGTACTTC

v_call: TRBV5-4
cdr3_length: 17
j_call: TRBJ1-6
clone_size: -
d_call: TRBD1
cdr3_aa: CASSPELTGGVGSPLHF
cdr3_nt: TGTGCCAGCAGCCCCGAACTGACAGGGGGAGTAGGGTCACCCCTCCACTTT

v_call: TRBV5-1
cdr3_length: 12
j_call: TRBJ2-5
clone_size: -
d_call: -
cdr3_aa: CASSPDQETQYF
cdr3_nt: TGCGCCAGCAGCCCAGATCAAGAGACCCAGTACTTC

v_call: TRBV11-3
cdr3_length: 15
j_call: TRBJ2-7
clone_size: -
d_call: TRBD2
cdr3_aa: CASSSRAGELDEQYF
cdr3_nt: TGTGCCAGCAGCTCCCGAGCGGGAGAGCTTGACGAGCAGTACTTC

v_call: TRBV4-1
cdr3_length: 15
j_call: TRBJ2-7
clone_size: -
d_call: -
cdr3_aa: CASSQDTYSSYEQYF
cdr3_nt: TGCGCCAGCAGCCAAGACACCTACAGCTCCTACGAGCAGTACTTC

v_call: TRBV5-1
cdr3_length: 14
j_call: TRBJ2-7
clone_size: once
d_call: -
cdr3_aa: CASSLKSRGYEQYF
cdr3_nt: TGCGCCAGCAGCTTGAAGAGCCGCGGCTACGAGCAGTACTTC

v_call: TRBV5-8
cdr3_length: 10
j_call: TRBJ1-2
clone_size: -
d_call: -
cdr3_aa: CATPKGGYTF
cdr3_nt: TGTGCCACCCCCAAGGGGGGCTACACCTTC

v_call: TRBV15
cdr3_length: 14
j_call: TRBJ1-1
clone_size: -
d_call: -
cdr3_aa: CATSRDLGTLEAFF
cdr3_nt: TGTGCCACCAGCAGAGATCTCGGGACACTTGAAGCTTTCTTT

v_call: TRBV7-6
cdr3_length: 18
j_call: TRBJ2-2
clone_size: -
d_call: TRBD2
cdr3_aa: CASSLWTSIAAGAGELFF
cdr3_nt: TGTGCCAGCAGCTTATGGACAAGCATAGCGGCGGGGGCCGGGGAGCTGTTTTTT

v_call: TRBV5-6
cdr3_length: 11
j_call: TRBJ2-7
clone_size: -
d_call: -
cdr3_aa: CASSTSYEQYF
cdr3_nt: TGTGCCAGCAGCACCTCCTACGAGCAGTACTTC

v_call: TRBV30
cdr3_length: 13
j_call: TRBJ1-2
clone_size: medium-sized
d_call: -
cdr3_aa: CAWSDAGDYGYTF
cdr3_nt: TGTGCCTGGAGTGACGCAGGGGACTATGGCTACACCTTC

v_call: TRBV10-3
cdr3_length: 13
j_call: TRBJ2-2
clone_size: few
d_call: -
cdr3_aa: CAIGDSNTGELFF
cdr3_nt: TGTGCCATCGGAGACAGTAACACCGGGGAGCTGTTTTTT

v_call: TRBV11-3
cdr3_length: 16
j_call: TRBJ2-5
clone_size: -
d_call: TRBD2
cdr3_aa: CASSPQGLAAQETQYF
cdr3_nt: TGTGCCAGCAGCCCCCAGGGACTAGCGGCCCAAGAGACCCAGTACTTC

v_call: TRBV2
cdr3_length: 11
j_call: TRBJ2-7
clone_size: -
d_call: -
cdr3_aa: CASRAGLEQYF
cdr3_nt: TGTGCCAGCAGGGCAGGGTTAGAGCAGTACTTC

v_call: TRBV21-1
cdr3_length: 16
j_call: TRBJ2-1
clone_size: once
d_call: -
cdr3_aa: CASSKAWRESQGEQFF
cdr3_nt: TGTGCCAGCAGCAAAGCTTGGCGGGAGTCACAGGGTGAGCAGTTCTTC